Listed here are 7 T cell receptor beta chains from one sample, sequenced in a study of T-cell reconstitution after alpha-beta-depleted transplantation in children. Library preparation (for TCRbeta) was performed with unique molecular identifiers. TCRdb called the PCR reads again in MiXCR, with one record for every CDR3 protein. The table has about 900,000 distinct CDR3 sequences, roughly 29% seen once. The source was PBMCs, mostly from graft donor cells, collected 360 days after TCRalphabeta/CD19-depleted stem cell transplant. These receptor sequences come from a boy under two years old who had a stem cell transplant for SCID, so the T cells may come from the graft donor.

This clonotype was seen only a few times. The rearrangement links TRBV18 to TRBJ2-5; D is undetermined. The V gene lost 2 bases and the J gene lost 5 bases, with 12 bases spanning the gap. The CDR3 extends over 14 amino acids. Germline-derived CDR1 and CDR2 are KGHSH and LQKENI. The CDR3 DNA reads as TGTGCCAGCTCACCAAGCGCCAAAGCCGAGACCCAGTACTTC. Its protein is CASSPSAKAETQYF.

This sequence joins TRBV5-1 and TRBJ2-3; no clear D gene. V was cut by 0 bases and J by 5 bases, with 13 bases left in between. This CDR3 contains 15 residues. Germline assignment: CDR1 SGHRS and CDR2 YFSETQ. The CDR3 DNA sequence: TGCGCCAGCAGCTTGGGGTCAGCTACTGGAGATACGCAGTATTTT. Its translation: CASSLGSATGDTQYF.

This clonotype was seen just once. This chain joins TRBV18 and TRBJ2-5, with 9 nucleotides matching TRBD1. After removal of 6 bases from V and 4 bases from J, the junction contained 9 bases not matched to a gene. Germline V CDR1 and CDR2: KGHSH, LQKENI. The CDR3 consists of 15 residues. The CDR3 DNA sequence: TGTGCCAGCTCGCAGGGACAGGGAGCCAGAGAGACCCAGTACTTC. Translation gives CASSQGQGARETQYF. Full variable domain (rest looked up from reference TRBV18 and TRBJ2-5): NAGVMQNPRHLVRRRGQEARLRCSPMKGHSHVYWYRQLPEEGLKFMVYLQKENIIDESGMPKERFSAEFPKEGPSILRIQQVVRGDSAAYFCASSQGQGARETQYFGPGTRLLVL.

This clonotype occurred a few times. V is TRBV6-5 and J is TRBJ2-1; D gene uncertain. CDR1 MNHEY and CDR2 SVGAGI come from the germline V gene. Between the trimmed V and J ends, which lost 6 bases and 16 bases, there was a span of 10 bases. The length of the CDR3 is 9 residues. The CDR3 loop is CASSQGHFF. CDR3 DNA sequence: TGTGCCAGCAGCCAAGGGCACTTCTTC.

J is TRBJ2-1 and V is TRBV24-1; TRBD2 matches 12 bases. The CDR3 contains 17 residues. Trimming cost V 3 bases and J 4 bases; bases outside gene matches: 6. Germline V gene sequence: CDR1 KGHDR, CDR2 SFDVKD. CDR3 bases: TGTGCCACCAGTGATCCCACAGGGACTAGCGGGTACAATGAGCAGTTCTTC. Encoded protein: CATSDPTGTSGYNEQFF.

The J gene is TRBJ2-2, the V gene TRBV28, with D tentatively TRBD2 (6 bases). The V end lost 5 bases, the J end lost 8 bases, and 18 bases lay between the germline ends. CDR1 and CDR2 (germline): MDHEN, SYDVKM. This CDR3 spans 15 amino acids. The CDR3 DNA follows: TGTGCCAGCAGTAGACTAGGGACTTCCATTGGGGAGCTGTTTTTT. It translates to CASSRLGTSIGELFF.

CDR3 protein: CASSVQSMNTEAFF. The CDR3 nucleotides read TGTGCCAGCAGCGTACAGTCCATGAACACTGAAGCTTTCTTT. The J gene is TRBJ1-1, the V gene TRBV6-1, with no clear D. The germline V and J ends were trimmed by 6 bases and 0 bases, with 11 bases remaining between them. This CDR3 region has 14 residues. CDR1 and CDR2 (germline): MNHNS, SASEGT.